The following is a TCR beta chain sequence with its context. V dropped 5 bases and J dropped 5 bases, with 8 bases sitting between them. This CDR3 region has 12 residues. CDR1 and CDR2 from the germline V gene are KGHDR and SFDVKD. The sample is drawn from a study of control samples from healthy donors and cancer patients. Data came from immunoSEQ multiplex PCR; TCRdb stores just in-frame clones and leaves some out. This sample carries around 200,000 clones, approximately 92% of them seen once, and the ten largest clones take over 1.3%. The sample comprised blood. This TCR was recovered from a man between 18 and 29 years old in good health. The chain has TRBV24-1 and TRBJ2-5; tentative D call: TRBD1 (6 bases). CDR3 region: CATSAQGETQYF. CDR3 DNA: TGTGCCACCAGTGCCCAGGGGGAGACCCAGTACTTC.